The entry that follows covers one T cell receptor beta chain sequence. The study ran its PCR with 60 Vbeta and 13 Jbeta primers. Sequencing was performed with immunoSEQ multiplex PCR; in TCRdb, only in-frame clones are kept and a portion is missing. The table lists roughly 100,000 clones, about 75% of them singletons. The entry originates in a study of cytomegalovirus exposure and HLA in healthy donors. V was clipped by 6 bases and J by 7 bases, with 18 bases between them. Germline V CDR1 and CDR2: SGHDT, YYEEEE. The CDR3 length is 14 residues. The chain employs TRBV5-6 and TRBJ2-3, with D possibly matching TRBD2 (7 bases). The sequencing sample was made of PBMCs. This receptor was identified in a woman aged 35 to 49 in good health and CMV-seronegative. CDR3 bases: TGTGCCAGCATCAAGGGGGGGAAAAACTATACGCAGTATTTT. This gives the protein CASIKGGKNYTQYF.